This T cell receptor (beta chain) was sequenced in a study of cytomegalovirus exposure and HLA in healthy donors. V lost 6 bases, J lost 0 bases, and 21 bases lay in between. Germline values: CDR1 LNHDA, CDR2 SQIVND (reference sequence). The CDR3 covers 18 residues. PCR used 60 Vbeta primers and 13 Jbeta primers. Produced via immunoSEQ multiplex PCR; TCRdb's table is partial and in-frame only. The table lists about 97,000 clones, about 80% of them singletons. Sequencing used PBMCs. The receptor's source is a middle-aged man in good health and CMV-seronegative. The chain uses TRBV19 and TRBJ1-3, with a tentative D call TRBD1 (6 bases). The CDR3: CASRPGIFQGSSGNTIYF. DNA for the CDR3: TGTGCCAGTAGACCGGGGATCTTTCAGGGGAGCTCTGGAAACACCATATATTTT. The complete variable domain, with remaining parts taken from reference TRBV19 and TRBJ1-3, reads DGGITQSPKYLFRKEGQNVTLSCEQNLNHDAMYWYRQDPGQGLRLIYYSQIVNDFQKGDIAEGYSVSREKKESFPLTVTSAQKNPTAFYLCASRPGIFQGSSGNTIYFGEGSWLTVV.